Below are 19 T cell receptor beta chains sequenced from a single sample in a study of blood T cell repertoires in COVID-19. Assay: immunoSEQ multiplex PCR; the TCRdb copy retains only in-frame clones and omits some. The table shows roughly 95,000 clones, with more than 80% occurring only once. What was sequenced was peripheral blood. Receptor source: a human donor in a cohort sampled during active COVID-19.

V is TRBV9 and J is TRBJ2-3; 15 bases map to TRBD2. This CDR3 has 16 residues. The J segment lost 4 bases and the V segment lost 0 bases, leaving 0 bases of the junction unmatched. Germline lookup yields CDR1 SGDLS and CDR2 YYNGEE. The CDR3 reads CASSVGTSGGADTQYF. CDR3 bases: TGTGCCAGCAGCGTAGGGACTAGCGGGGGGGCAGATACGCAGTATTTT.

This chain connects TRBV28 to TRBJ1-5; D unclear. This CDR3 is 14 amino acids long. Germline CDR1 is MDHEN and CDR2 is SYDVKM. Trimming cost V 3 bases and J 1 base, with 7 bases left between them. As DNA, the CDR3 is TGTGCCAGCAGTTTGGGAGGGAGCAATCAGCCCCAGCATTTT. Its translation: CASSLGGSNQPQHF.

The CDR3, as DNA: TGCAGTGCTAGTGTATCAGGGGGGAACTATGGCTACACCTTC. It translates to CSASVSGGNYGYTF. The V gene is TRBV20-1, the J gene TRBJ1-2; 7 nucleotides agree with TRBD1. The V segment lost 3 bases and the J segment 2 bases; nucleotides outside the gene matches: 6. Germline loops: CDR1 DFQATT, CDR2 SNEGSKA (reference sequence). There are 14 residues in the CDR3.

The V gene is TRBV30, the J gene TRBJ2-7, with unresolved D. V shed 0 bases and J shed 4 bases, with 4 bases lying between them. CDR1 and CDR2 (germline): GTSNPN, SVGIG (reference sequence). This CDR3 region has 11 residues. The CDR3 reads CAWSVRYEQYF. The CDR3 region has the DNA TGTGCCTGGAGTGTACGGTACGAGCAGTACTTC.

This chain uses TRBV27 with TRBJ2-7; 7 bases are a match to TRBD2. Germline V gene data show CDR1 as MNHEY and CDR2 as SMNVEV (reference sequence). V lost 0 bases and J lost 4; bases outside the gene matches: 3. This CDR3 contains 14 residues. The CDR3 coding sequence is TGTGCCAGCAGTTTATCCGGGGAGGGATACGAGCAGTACTTC. Its translation is CASSLSGEGYEQYF.

This chain joins TRBV29-1 and TRBJ2-1; 12 nucleotides agree with TRBD2. V lost 2 bases, J lost 5 bases, and 10 bases stayed unmatched. The CDR3 runs 17 residues. Germline CDR1 SQVTM, CDR2 ANQGSEA. CDR3 coding DNA: TGCAGCGTTGAAAAGTTAGCGACTAGCGGGGGAAACAATGAGCAGTTCTTC. This translates into CSVEKLATSGGNNEQFF.

The chain is built from TRBV11-2 and TRBJ2-2, with 7 bases lining up with TRBD2. V shed 2 bases, J shed 0 bases, and the junction held 9 bases outside the gene matches. The CDR3 runs 18 residues. Germline V lookup: CDR1 SGHAT, CDR2 FQNNGV. CDR3 loop: CASSLTLGAGANTGELFF. DNA for the CDR3: TGTGCCAGCAGCTTAACTCTTGGGGCGGGGGCGAACACCGGGGAGCTGTTTTTT.

Notes on this clone: The sample contains more than one DNA sequence encoding this CDR3. The rearrangement joins TRBV15 to TRBJ1-1, with no clear D. Trimming took 3 bases from V and 4 from J, leaving 6 bases between them. The CDR3 runs 12 residues. CDR1 and CDR2 (germline): LNHNV, YYDKDF (reference sequence). CDR3 loop: CATSSGVTEAFF. As DNA, the CDR3 is TGTGCCACCAGCAGTGGAGTCACTGAAGCTTTCTTT.

The chain couples TRBV14 to TRBJ1-2; D perhaps matches TRBD1 (6 bases). CDR1 SGHDN and CDR2 FVKESK come from the germline V gene. The V end was cut by 1 base, the J end by 3 bases, with 21 bases between. The CDR3 has 18 residues. CDR3 residues: CASSQALGGTTDHYGYTF. The CDR3 DNA reads as TGTGCCAGCAGCCAAGCTTTGGGGGGGACAACCGATCACTATGGCTACACCTTC.

The rearrangement links TRBV7-8 to TRBJ2-7, with a tentative D call TRBD2 (5 bases). Germline V gives CDR1 SGHVS, CDR2 FQNEAQ. The CDR3 is made up of 14 amino acids. Trimming pared 5 bases from V and 5 bases from J, leaving 16 bases between. The CDR3 protein is CASSPGGSLHEQYF. The CDR3 nucleotides read TGTGCCAGCAGCCCTGGTGGGAGCCTCCACGAGCAGTACTTC.

This clone has just one count. The V and J genes are TRBV7-9 and TRBJ2-1; 7 bases are a match to TRBD1. Germline assignment: CDR1 SEHNR and CDR2 FQNEAQ (reference sequence). V lost 3 bases to trimming and J lost 7 bases; unmatched junction nucleotides: 6. This CDR3 has 14 amino acids. The CDR3 bases are TGTGCCAGCAGCTTTGAAGGGGGCCGAAATGAGCAGTTCTTC. Residues: CASSFEGGRNEQFF.

This clone came up a few times. In the same sample, other DNA sequences code for this CDR3. V usage is TRBV4-3 and J usage is TRBJ1-4; 7 bases map to TRBD1. The V gene end was trimmed by 3 bases and the J gene end by 3 bases; junction bases not matched to a gene: 4. The germline CDR1 and CDR2 sequences are LGHNA and YSLEER. The CDR3 covers 15 residues. CDR3 in amino acids: CASSQEGAANEKLFF. DNA of the CDR3: TGCGCCAGCAGCCAGGAGGGGGCGGCTAATGAAAAACTGTTTTTT.

The CDR3 region has the DNA TGTGCCAGCAGCTTAGATCTGCTCTACTACGATCTCTCTGGAAACACCATATATTTT. Translation: CASSLDLLYYDLSGNTIYF. The chain links TRBV7-9 to TRBJ1-3, with D uncertain. From germline, CDR1 is SEHNR and CDR2 FQNEAQ (reference sequence). This CDR3 comprises 19 residues. Between the trimmed V and J ends, which lost 1 base and 0 bases, there was a span of 19 bases.

The V and J genes are TRBV11-2 and TRBJ2-1; TRBD2 matches at 13 bases. Germline-derived CDR1 and CDR2 are SGHAT and FQNNGV. The trim removed 5 bases at V and 10 bases at J, leaving 8 bases unmatched. The CDR3 totals 15 residues. In DNA, the CDR3 is TGTGCCAGCAGCGTTTGGACTAGCGGGGGAAGCGAGCAGTTCTTC. Amino acids: CASSVWTSGGSEQFF. The complete variable domain, with remaining parts taken from reference TRBV11-2 and TRBJ2-1, reads EAGVAQSPRYKIIEKRQSVAFWCNPISGHATLYWYQQILGQGPKLLIQFQNNGVVDDSQLPKDRFSAERLKGVDSTLKIQPAKLEDSAVYLCASSVWTSGGSEQFFGPGTRLTVL.

The chain couples TRBV5-5 to TRBJ2-2, with 12 nucleotides matching TRBD2. Per the germline V gene, CDR1 is SGHKS and CDR2 is YYEKEE (reference sequence). J was trimmed by 5 bases and V by 5 bases; bases with no gene match: 7. CDR3 size: 16 residues. The CDR3 DNA is TGTGCCAGCAGTTTTGTTCTAGCGGGAGGGACCGGGGAGCTGTTTTTT. Translating it yields CASSFVLAGGTGELFF.

This chain links TRBV5-5 with TRBJ2-3, with a possible D match to TRBD1 (5 bases). V was trimmed by 1 base and J by 0 bases, leaving 12 bases between them. The CDR3 contains 16 residues. Germline CDR1 reads SGHKS; CDR2 reads YYEKEE (reference sequence). Here the CDR3 reads CASSLTGSSSTDTQYF. The CDR3 DNA follows: TGTGCCAGCAGCTTGACAGGATCCTCTAGCACAGATACGCAGTATTTT. The variable domain in full, with the rest retrieved from reference TRBV5-5 and TRBJ2-3, is DAGVTQSPTHLIKTRGQQVTLRCSPISGHKSVSWYQQVLGQGPQFIFQYYEKEERGRGNFPDRFSARQFPNYSSELNVNALLLGDSALYLCASSLTGSSSTDTQYFGPGTRLTVL.

Turning to this clone: Compared with germline, one end of the junction differs, possibly owing to a read error. The chain joins TRBV7-7 to TRBJ2-1, with TRBD1 identical over 9 bases. Germline values: CDR1 SSHAT, CDR2 FNYEAQ (reference sequence). The CDR3 is 15 amino acids. The CDR3 sequence is CASSDRTGVGNEQFF. The CDR3, as DNA: TGTGCTAGCAGCGATAGGACAGGGGTGGGCAATGAGCAGTTCTTC. Full variable domain (rest looked up from reference TRBV7-7 and TRBJ2-1): GAGVSQSPRYKVTKRGQDVTLRCDPISSHATLYWYQQALGQGPEFLTYFNYEAQPDKSGLPSDRFSAERPEGSISTLTIQRTEQRDSAMYRCASSDRTGVGNEQFFGPGTRLTVL.

This clone was recorded many times. At one end, the junction sequence differs from germline, possibly due to a read error. The chain employs TRBV28 and TRBJ1-1, with D possibly being TRBD1 (5 bases). Germline V lookup: CDR1 MDHEN, CDR2 SYDVKM. The CDR3 runs 15 residues. The CDR3 bases are TGTGCCAGCAGCTTATTGCAGGGTGAAAACACTGAAGCTTTCTTT. Its translation: CASSLLQGENTEAFF.

The V and J genes are TRBV7-2 and TRBJ2-1; possible D gene TRBD1, 6 bases. The CDR3 extends over 15 amino acids. Trimming stripped 5 bases from V and 7 bases from J, with 18 bases between. The V gene's germline CDR1 is SGHTA and CDR2 FQGNSA. The CDR3 region is CASSPKLGQTNEQFF. The CDR3 DNA reads TGTGCCAGCAGCCCGAAGCTTGGACAGACTAATGAGCAGTTCTTC.